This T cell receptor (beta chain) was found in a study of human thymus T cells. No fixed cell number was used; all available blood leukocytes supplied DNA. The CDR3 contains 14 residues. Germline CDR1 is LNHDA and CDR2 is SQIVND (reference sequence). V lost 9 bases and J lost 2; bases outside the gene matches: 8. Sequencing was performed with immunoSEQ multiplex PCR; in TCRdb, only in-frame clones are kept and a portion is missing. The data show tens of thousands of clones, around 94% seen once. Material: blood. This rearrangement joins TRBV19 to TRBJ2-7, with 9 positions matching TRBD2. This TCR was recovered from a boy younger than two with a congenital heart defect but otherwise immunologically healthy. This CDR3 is CASSGTSRTYEQYF. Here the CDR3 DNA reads TGTGCCAGCTCCGGGACTAGCCGAACCTACGAGCAGTACTTC.